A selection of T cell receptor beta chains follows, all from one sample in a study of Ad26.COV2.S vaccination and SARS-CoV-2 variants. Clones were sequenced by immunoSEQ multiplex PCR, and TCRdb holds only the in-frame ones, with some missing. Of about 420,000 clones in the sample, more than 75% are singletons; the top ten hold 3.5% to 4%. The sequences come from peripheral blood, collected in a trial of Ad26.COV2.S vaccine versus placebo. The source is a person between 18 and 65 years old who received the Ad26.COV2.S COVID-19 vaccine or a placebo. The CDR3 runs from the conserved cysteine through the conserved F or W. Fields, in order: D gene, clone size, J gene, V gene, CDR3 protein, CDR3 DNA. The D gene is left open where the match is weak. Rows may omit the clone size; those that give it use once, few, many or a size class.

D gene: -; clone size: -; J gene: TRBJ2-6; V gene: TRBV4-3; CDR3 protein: CASSQDRVLGANVLTF; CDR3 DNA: TGCGCCAGCAGCCAAGACAGGGTGCTAGGGGCCAACGTCCTGACTTTC
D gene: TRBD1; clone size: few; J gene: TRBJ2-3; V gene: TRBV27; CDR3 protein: CASSSRTGVGDTQYF; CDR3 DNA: TGTGCCAGCAGTTCTAGGACAGGGGTGGGAGATACGCAGTATTTT
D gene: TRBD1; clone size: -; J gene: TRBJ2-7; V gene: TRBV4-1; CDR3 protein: CASTRGQGDYEQYF; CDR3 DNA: TGCGCCAGCACCCGAGGACAGGGGGACTACGAGCAGTACTTC
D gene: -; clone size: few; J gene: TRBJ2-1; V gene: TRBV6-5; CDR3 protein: CASRETGHSYNEQFF; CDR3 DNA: TGTGCCAGCCGGGAAACAGGCCATTCCTACAATGAGCAGTTCTTC
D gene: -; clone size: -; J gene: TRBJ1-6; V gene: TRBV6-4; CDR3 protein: CASSDRIQALINSPLHF; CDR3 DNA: TGTGCCAGCAGTGACCGGATCCAGGCGCTAATTAATTCACCCCTCCACTTT
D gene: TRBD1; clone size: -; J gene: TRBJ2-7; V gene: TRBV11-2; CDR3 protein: CASSLGDRLRDEQYF; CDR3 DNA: TGTGCCAGCAGCTTAGGGGACAGACTGCGCGACGAGCAGTACTTC
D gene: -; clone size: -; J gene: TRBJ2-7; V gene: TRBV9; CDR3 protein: CASSVGGASGYEQYF; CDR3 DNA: TGTGCCAGCAGCGTAGGGGGCGCGAGTGGCTACGAGCAGTACTTC
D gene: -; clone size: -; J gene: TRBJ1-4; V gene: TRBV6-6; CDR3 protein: CASSYSTNEKLFF; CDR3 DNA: TGTGCCAGCAGTTACTCGACTAATGAAAAACTGTTTTTT
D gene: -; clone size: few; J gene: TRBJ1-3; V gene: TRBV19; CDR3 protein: CASSLGGQAGNTIYF; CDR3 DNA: TGTGCCAGTAGTCTGGGTGGCCAGGCCGGAAACACCATATATTTT
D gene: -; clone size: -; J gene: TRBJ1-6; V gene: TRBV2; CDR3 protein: CAGSEARQGPHF; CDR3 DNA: TGTGCCGGCAGTGAAGCGCGCCAGGGGCCCCACTTT
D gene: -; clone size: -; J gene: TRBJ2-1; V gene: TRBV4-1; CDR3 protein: CASSQGLLVNEQFF; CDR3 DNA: TGCGCCAGCAGCCAAGGCTTGCTGGTCAATGAGCAGTTCTTC
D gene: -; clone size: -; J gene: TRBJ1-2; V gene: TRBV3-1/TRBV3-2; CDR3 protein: CASSQESMGYTF; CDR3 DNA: TGTGCCAGCAGCCAAGAATCAATGGGCTACACCTTC
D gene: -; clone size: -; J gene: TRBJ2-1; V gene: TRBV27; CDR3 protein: CASSRTLQLLRADEQFF; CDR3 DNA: TGTGCCAGCAGTCGGACGTTACAGCTGCTAAGAGCTGATGAGCAGTTCTTC
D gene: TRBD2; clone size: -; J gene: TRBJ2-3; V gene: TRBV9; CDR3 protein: CASSVALMSSGGTDTQYF; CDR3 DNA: TGTGCCAGCAGCGTAGCTTTGATGAGTAGCGGGGGCACAGATACGCAGTATTTT
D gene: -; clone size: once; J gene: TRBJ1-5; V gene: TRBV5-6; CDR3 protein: CASSHYRFWSTNQPQHF; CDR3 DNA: TGTGCCAGCAGCCACTACAGGTTTTGGAGCACGAATCAGCCCCAGCATTTT
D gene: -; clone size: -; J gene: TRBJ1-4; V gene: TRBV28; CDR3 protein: CASSRLRGKLFF; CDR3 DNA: TGTGCCAGCAGTCGTTTGAGGGGAAAACTGTTTTTT
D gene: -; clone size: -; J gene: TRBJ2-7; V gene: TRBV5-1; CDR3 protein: CASPNNTYEQYF; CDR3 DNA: TGCGCCAGCCCGAACAACACCTACGAGCAGTACTTC
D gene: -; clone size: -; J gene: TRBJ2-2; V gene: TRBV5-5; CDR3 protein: CASSLAGFNTGELFF; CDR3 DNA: TGTGCCAGCAGCTTGGCAGGGTTCAACACCGGGGAGCTGTTTTTT
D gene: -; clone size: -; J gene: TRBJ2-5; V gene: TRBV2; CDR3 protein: CASSEARNSGHGETQYF; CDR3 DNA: TGTGCCAGCAGTGAAGCGCGAAATAGCGGCCACGGGGAGACCCAGTACTTC
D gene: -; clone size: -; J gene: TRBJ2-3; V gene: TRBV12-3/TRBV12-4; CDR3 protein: CASSFWGDTQYF; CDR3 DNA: TGTGCCAGCAGTTTTTGGGGAGATACGCAGTATTTT
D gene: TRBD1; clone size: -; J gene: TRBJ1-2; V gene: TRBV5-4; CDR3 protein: CASSLGTAYGYTF; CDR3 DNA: TGTGCCAGCAGCCTAGGGACAGCCTATGGCTACACCTTC
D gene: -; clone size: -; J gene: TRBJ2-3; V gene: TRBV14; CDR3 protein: CASRRGPPDTQYF; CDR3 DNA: TGTGCCAGCAGACGGGGGCCACCAGATACGCAGTATTTT
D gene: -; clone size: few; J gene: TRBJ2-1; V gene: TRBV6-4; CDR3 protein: CASSDSRGASYNEQFF; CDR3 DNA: TGTGCCAGCAGTGACTCAAGGGGGGCCTCCTACAATGAGCAGTTCTTC
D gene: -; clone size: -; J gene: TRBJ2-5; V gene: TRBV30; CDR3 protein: CAWSVRDIQYF; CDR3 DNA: TGTGCCTGGAGTGTACGCGACATCCAGTACTTC
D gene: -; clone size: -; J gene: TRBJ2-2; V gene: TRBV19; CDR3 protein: CASSITGSSGELFF; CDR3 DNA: TGTGCCAGTAGTATCACAGGGTCATCCGGGGAGCTGTTTTTT
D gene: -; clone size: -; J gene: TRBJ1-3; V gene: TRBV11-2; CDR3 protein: CASSLDRGGGGNTIYF; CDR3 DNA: TGTGCCAGCAGCTTAGATCGTGGAGGGGGAGGAAACACCATATATTTT
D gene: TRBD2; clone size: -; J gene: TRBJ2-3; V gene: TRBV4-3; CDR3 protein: CASSQDPGLAPSTDTQYF; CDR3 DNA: TGCGCCAGCAGCCAAGATCCAGGACTAGCTCCTAGCACAGATACGCAGTATTTT
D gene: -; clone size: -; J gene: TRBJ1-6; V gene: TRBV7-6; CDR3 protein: CASSLNPNSGRLSPLHF; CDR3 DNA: TGTGCCAGCAGCTTAAACCCCAATTCAGGGAGGTTGTCACCCCTCCACTTT
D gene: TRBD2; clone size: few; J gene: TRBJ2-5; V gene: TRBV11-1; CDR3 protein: CASSSPAGVGETQYF; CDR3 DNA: TGTGCCAGCAGCTCCCCAGCGGGGGTGGGTGAGACCCAGTACTTC
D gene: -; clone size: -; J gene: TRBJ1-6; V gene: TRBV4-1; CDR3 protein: CASSQDVRGSPLHF; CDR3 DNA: TGCGCCAGCAGCCAAGATGTGAGAGGGTCACCCCTCCACTTT
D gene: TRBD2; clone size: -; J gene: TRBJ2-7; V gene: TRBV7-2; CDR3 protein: CASSLAGGVEQYF; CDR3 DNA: TGTGCCAGCAGCTTAGCGGGGGGGGTCGAGCAGTACTTC
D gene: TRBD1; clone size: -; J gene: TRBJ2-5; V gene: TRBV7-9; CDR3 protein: CASSPRDSQETQYF; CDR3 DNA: TGTGCCAGCAGCCCACGGGACAGCCAAGAGACCCAGTACTTC
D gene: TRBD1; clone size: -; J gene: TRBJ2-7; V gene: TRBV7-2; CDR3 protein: CASSLGQVYEQYF; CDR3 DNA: TGTGCCAGCAGCCTTGGACAGGTCTACGAGCAGTACTTC
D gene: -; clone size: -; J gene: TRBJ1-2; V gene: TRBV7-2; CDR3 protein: CASSFSSSGANYGYTF; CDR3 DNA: TGTGCCAGCAGCTTCTCTTCCAGCGGGGCAAACTATGGCTACACCTTC
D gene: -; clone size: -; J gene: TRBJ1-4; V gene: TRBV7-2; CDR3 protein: CASRGGDGVEEKLFF; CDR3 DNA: TGTGCCAGCAGAGGGGGGGACGGAGTCGAGGAAAAACTGTTTTTT
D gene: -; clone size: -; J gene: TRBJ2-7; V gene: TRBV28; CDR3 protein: CASSSAYEQYF; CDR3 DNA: TGTGCCAGCAGTTCCGCCTACGAGCAGTACTTC
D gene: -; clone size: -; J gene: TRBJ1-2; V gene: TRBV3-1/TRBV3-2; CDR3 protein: CASSQEARGHGYTF; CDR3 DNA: TGTGCCAGCAGCCAAGAGGCCAGGGGCCATGGCTACACCTTC
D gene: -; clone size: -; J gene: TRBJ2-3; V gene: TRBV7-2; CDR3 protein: CASSLAGRDTDTQYF; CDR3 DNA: TGTGCCAGCAGCTTAGCTGGCAGGGACACAGATACGCAGTATTTT
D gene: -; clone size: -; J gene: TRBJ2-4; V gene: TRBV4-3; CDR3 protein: CASSQDIRKGVGKNIQYF; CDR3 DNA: TGCGCCAGCAGCCAAGATATCAGAAAGGGGGTCGGCAAAAACATTCAGTACTTC
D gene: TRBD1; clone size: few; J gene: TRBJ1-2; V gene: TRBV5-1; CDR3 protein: CASSLATGDGYTF; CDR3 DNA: TGCGCCAGCAGCTTGGCGACAGGGGATGGCTACACCTTC
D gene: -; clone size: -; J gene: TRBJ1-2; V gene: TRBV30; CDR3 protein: CAWDRANYGYTF; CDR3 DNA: TGTGCCTGGGACCGGGCCAACTATGGCTACACCTTC
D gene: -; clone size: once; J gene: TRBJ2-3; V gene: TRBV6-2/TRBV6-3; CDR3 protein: CASSYAAFTDTQYF; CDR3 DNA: TGTGCCAGCAGTTACGCCGCCTTTACAGATACGCAGTATTTT
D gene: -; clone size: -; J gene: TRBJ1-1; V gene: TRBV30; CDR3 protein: CAWNQDVSNTEAFF; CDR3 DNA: TGTGCCTGGAATCAGGACGTATCCAACACTGAAGCTTTCTTT
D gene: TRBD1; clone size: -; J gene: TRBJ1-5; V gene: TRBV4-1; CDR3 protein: CASSQVIIRQGADQPQHF; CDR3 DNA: TGCGCCAGCAGCCAAGTTATAATCAGACAGGGGGCGGATCAGCCCCAGCATTTT
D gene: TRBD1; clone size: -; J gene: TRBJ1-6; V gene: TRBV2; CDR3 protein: CASRGTGGNSPLHF; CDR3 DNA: TGTGCCAGCAGGGGAACAGGGGGCAATTCACCCCTCCACTTT
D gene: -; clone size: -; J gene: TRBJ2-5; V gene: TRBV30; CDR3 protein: CAWSEGETQYF; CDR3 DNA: TGTGCCTGGAGTGAGGGAGAGACCCAGTACTTC
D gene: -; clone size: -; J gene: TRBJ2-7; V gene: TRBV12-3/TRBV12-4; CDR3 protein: CASSLAEGRELYF; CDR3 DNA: TGTGCCAGCAGTTTAGCGGAGGGCAGGGAACTGTACTTC
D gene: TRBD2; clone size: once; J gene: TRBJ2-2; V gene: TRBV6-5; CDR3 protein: CASSLLAGGRTGELFF; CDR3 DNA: TGTGCCAGCAGTTTACTAGCGGGGGGCCGCACCGGGGAGCTGTTTTTT
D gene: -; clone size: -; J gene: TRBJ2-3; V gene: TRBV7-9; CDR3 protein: CASSTKKGFTDTQYF; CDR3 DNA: TGTGCCAGCAGCACTAAAAAAGGCTTCACAGATACGCAGTATTTT
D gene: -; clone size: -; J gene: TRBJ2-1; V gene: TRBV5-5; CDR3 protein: CASSFGISLANEQFF; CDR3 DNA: TGTGCCAGCAGCTTTGGCATCTCCCTAGCCAATGAGCAGTTCTTC
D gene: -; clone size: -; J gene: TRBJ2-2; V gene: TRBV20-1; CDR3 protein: CSAWTAGELFF; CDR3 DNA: TGCAGTGCTTGGACGGCCGGGGAGCTGTTTTTT